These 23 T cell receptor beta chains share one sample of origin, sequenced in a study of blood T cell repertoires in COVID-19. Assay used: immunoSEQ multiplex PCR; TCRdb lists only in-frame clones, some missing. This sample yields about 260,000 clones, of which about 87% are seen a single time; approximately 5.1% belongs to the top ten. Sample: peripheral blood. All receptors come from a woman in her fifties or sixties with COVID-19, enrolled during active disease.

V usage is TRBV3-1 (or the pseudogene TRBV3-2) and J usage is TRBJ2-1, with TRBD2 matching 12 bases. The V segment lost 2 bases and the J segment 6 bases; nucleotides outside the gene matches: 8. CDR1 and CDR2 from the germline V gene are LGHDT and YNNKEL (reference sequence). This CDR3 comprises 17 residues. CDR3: CASSQWAASGRANEQFF. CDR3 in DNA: TGTGCCAGCAGCCAATGGGCGGCTAGCGGGAGGGCCAATGAGCAGTTCTTC.

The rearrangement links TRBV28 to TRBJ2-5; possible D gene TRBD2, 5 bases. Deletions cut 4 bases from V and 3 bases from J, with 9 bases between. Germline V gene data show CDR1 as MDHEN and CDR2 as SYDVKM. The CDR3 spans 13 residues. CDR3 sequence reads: CASSYSDKETQYF. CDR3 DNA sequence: TGTGCCAGCAGTTATAGCGACAAAGAGACCCAGTACTTC.

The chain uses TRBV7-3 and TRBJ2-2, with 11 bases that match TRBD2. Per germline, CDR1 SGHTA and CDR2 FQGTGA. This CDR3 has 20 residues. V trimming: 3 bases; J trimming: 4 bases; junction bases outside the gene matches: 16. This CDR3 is CASSLQGGTSGPGGTGELFF. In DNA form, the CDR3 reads TGTGCCAGCAGCTTGCAGGGAGGGACTAGCGGTCCAGGGGGCACCGGGGAGCTGTTTTTT.

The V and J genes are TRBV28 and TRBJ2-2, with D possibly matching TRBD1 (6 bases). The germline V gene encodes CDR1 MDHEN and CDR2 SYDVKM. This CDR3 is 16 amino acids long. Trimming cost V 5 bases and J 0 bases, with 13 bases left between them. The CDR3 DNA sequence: TGTGCCAGCAGTGGCCTAGGGACACCGAACACCGGGGAGCTGTTTTTT. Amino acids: CASSGLGTPNTGELFF.

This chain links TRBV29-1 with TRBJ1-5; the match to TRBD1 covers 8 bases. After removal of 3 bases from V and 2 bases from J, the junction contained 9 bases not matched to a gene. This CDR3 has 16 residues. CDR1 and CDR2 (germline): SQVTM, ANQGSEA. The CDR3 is CSVERDRRYGNQPQHF. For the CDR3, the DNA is TGCAGCGTTGAGAGGGACAGGAGGTACGGCAATCAGCCCCAGCATTTT.

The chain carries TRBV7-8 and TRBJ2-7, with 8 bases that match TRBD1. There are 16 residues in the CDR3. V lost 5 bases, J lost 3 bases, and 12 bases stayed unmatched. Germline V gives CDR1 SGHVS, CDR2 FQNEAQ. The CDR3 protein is CASSQLTGQAFYEQYF. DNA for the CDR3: TGTGCCAGCAGCCAGCTAACGGGACAGGCCTTCTACGAGCAGTACTTC.

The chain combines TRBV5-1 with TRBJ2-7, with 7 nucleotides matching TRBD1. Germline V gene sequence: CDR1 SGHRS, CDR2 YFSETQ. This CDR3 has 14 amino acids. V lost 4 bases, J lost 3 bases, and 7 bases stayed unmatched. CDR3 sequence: CASSPETGNYEQYF. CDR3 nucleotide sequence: TGCGCCAGCAGCCCGGAGACAGGGAACTACGAGCAGTACTTC.

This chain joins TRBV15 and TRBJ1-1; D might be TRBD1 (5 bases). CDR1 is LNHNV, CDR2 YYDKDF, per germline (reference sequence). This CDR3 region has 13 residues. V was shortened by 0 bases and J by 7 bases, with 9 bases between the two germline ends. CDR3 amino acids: CATSRDYRLEAFF. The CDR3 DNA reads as TGTGCCACCAGCAGAGATTACAGGCTTGAAGCTTTCTTT.

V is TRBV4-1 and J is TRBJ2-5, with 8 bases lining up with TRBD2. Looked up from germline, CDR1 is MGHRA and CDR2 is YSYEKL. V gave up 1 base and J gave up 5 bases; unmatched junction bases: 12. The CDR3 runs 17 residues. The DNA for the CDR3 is TGCGCCAGCAGCCAAGCCAAAACAAGCGGGAGAGGTGAGACCCAGTACTTC. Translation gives CASSQAKTSGRGETQYF.

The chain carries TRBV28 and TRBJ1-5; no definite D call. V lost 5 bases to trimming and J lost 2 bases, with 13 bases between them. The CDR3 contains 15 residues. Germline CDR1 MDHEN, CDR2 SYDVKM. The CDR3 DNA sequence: TGTGCCAGCAGTGCCACGGGGATAGGCAATCAGCCCCAGCATTTT. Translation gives CASSATGIGNQPQHF.

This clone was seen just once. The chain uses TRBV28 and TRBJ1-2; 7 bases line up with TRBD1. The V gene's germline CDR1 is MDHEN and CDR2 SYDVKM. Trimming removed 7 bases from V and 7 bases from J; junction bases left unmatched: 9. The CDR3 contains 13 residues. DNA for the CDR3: TGTGCCAGCACTTCAGACAGGGTTTCTGGCTACACCTTC. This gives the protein CASTSDRVSGYTF.

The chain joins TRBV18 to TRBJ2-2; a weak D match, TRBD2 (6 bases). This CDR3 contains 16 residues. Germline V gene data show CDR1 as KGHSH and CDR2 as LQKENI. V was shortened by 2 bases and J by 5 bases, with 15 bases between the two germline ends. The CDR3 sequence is CASSPNTTGVTGELFF. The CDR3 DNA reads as TGTGCCAGCTCACCAAACACAACGGGGGTTACCGGGGAGCTGTTTTTT.

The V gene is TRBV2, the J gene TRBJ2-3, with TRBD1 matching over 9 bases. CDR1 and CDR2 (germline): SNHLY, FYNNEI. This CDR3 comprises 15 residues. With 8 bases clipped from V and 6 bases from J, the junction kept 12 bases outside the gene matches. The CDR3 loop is CASRAGTGMGDTQYF. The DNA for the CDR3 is TGTGCCAGCCGAGCCGGGACAGGGATGGGGGATACGCAGTATTTT.

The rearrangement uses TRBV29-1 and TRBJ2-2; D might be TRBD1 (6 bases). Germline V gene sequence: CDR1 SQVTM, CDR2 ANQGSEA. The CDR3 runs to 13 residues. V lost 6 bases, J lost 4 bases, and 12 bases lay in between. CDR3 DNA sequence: TGCAGCGTCCGCAGGGGTGCCACCGGGGAGCTGTTTTTT. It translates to CSVRRGATGELFF.

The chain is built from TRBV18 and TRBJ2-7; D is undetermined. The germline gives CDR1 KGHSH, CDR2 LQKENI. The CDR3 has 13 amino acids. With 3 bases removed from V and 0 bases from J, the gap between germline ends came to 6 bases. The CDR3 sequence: CASSPSLSYEQYF. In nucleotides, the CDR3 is TGTGCCAGCTCACCTAGTCTCTCCTACGAGCAGTACTTC.

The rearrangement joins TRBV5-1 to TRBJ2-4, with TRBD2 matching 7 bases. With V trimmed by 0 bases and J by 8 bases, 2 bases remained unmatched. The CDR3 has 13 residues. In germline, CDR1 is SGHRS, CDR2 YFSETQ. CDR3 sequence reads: CASSLGLAYIQYF. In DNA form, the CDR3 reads TGCGCCAGCAGCTTGGGACTAGCTTACATTCAGTACTTC.

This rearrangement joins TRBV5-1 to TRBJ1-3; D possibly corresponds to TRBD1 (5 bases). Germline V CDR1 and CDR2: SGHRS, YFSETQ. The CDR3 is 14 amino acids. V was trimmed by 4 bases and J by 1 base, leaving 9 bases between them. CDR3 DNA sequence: TGCGCCAGCAGCGACAGAAGATCTGGAAACACCATATATTTT. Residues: CASSDRRSGNTIYF.

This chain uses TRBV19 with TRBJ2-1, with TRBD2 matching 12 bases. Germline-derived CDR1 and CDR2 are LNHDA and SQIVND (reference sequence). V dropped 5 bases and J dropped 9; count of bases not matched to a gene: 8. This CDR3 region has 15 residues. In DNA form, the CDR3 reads TGTGCCAGTAGTCGCGGACTAGCGGGATCTTTTGAGCAGTTCTTC. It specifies CASSRGLAGSFEQFF.

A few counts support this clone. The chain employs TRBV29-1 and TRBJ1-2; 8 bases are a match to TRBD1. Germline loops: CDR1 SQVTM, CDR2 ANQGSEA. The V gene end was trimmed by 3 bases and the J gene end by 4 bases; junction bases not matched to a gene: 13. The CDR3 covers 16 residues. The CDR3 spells CSVDPLDRETLYGYTF. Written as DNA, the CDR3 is TGCAGCGTTGACCCCCTGGACAGGGAAACTCTCTATGGCTACACCTTC.

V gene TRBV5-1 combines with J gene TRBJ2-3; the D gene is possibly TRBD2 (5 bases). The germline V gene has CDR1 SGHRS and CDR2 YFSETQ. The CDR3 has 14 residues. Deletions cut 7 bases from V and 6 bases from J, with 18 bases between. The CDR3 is CASSHLEVGDTQYF. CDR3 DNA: TGCGCCAGCTCGCATTTGGAGGTTGGGGATACGCAGTATTTT.

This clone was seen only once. The CDR3 sequence is CATSRGFLAGATSYNEQFF. The CDR3 bases are TGTGCCACCAGCAGAGGGTTTCTAGCGGGAGCTACGTCCTACAATGAGCAGTTCTTC. The chain joins TRBV15 to TRBJ2-1; 10 bases agree with TRBD2. The V gene's germline CDR1 is LNHNV and CDR2 YYDKDF (reference sequence). This CDR3 is built from 19 residues. V lost 1 base and J lost 1; bases outside the gene matches: 10.

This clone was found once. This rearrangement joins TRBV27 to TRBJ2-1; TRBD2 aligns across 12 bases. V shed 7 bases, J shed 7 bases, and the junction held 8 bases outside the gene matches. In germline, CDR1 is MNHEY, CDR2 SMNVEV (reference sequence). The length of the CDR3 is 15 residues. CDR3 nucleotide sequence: TGTGCCAGCACCCGACTAGCGGGAGTACGGAATGAGCAGTTCTTC. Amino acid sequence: CASTRLAGVRNEQFF.

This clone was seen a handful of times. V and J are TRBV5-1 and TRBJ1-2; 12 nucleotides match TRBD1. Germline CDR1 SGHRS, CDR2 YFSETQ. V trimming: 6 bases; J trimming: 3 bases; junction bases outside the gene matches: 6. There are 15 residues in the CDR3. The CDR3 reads CASNSGQGAYYGYTF. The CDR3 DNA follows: TGCGCCAGCAACTCGGGACAGGGGGCATACTATGGCTACACCTTC.